The 3 T cell receptor beta chains listed next were all sequenced from one sample in a study of T-cell reconstitution after alpha-beta-depleted transplantation in children (dated by TCRdb to 2016 to 2017). The library was produced with PCR. Sequenced on an Illumina HiSeq 2500. TCR libraries were prepared with molecular barcoding, using unique molecular identifiers to normalize TCRbeta repertoire quantification. TCRdb reprocessed the public reads (quality trimming at Q25 with fastp, clone calling with MiXCR) and kept in-frame beta chains. Rows with a matching CDR3 protein are joined into one entry that keeps the most common DNA and genes. The sample table holds 490,000 or so distinct CDR3 sequences, of which under 15% were seen once. The ten top clones hold around 6.1% of the sample. This specimen consisted of PBMCs from the stem cell graft donor, obtained from the stem cell graft. These receptors originate from a human donor who donated a stem cell graft to a child with combined immunodeficiency.

This clonotype was detected only a few times. This chain connects TRBV12-3 or TRBV12-4 to TRBJ2-2, with TRBD1 matching over 10 bases. CDR3 size: 16 residues. J gave up 4 bases and V 5 bases, and 7 bases lay outside the gene matches. The CDR3 here is CASSPTTGGRTGELFF. The CDR3, as DNA: TGTGCCAGCAGTCCGACGACAGGGGGCCGCACCGGGGAGCTGTTTTTT.

In its sample, this clonotype was seen many times. This chain uses TRBV6-5 with TRBJ1-2; no firm D call. CDR3 length equals 12 residues. Germline values: CDR1 MNHEY, CDR2 SVGAGI. Between the trimmed V and J ends, which lost 6 bases and 3 bases, there was a span of 8 bases. CDR3 region: CASSPGDYGYTF. Written as DNA, the CDR3 is TGTGCCAGCAGCCCCGGGGACTATGGCTACACCTTC.

Only a few counts were recorded for this clonotype. The V call is TRBV27, the J call TRBJ2-1, with TRBD1 matching over 7 bases. CDR3 length: 15 amino acids. Germline V gene sequence: CDR1 MNHEY, CDR2 SMNVEV (reference sequence). V lost 6 bases, J lost 4 bases, and 9 bases stayed unmatched. CDR3 sequence: CASSPRGSVYNEQFF. CDR3 coding DNA: TGTGCCAGCAGCCCCAGGGGGTCCGTATACAATGAGCAGTTCTTC.